Sequencing of this T cell receptor (beta chain) was carried out in a study of immune cell composition in non-small cell lung cancer. Overall study: Most cases were lung adenocarcinoma or squamous cell carcinoma.

Germline V gene lookup returns CDR1 SGHRS and CDR2 YFSETQ. V was shortened by 3 bases and J by 0 bases, with 8 bases between the two germline ends. There are 14 residues in the CDR3. Study-wide findings and caveats: Tumour TCR-beta clonality was not significantly tied to smoking pack-years. Squamous carcinomas (roughly 80%) more often had tumour-associated clones >0.5% than adenocarcinomas (roughly 35%). Shared sequences between tumour-reactive and dominant in vivo clones were not proven.

Worth noting for this clone: Its antigen is not identified.

Assay: immunoSEQ multiplex PCR; the TCRdb copy retains only in-frame clones and omits some. The table records some 1,500 clones, approximately 70% of them present only once. Specimen: lung tumor tissue. V and J are TRBV5-1 and TRBJ2-3, with D maybe TRBD2 (5 bases). The TCR was taken from a human donor with non-small cell lung cancer. The CDR3 spells CASSSLASTDTQYF. Here the CDR3 DNA reads TGCGCCAGCAGCTCCCTAGCTAGCACAGATACGCAGTATTTT.